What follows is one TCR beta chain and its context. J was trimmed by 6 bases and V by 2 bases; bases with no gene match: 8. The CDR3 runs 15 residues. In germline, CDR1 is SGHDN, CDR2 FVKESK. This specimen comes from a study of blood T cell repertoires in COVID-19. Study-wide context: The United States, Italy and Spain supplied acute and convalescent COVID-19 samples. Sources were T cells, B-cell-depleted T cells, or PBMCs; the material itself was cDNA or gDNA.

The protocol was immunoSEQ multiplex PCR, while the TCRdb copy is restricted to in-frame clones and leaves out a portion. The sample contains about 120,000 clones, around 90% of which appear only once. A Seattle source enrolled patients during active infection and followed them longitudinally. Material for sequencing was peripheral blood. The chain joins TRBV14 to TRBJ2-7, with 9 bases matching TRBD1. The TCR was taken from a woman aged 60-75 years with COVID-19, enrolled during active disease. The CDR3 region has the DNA TGTGCCAGCAGCCAACGTGGACAGGGGCAATTCGAGCAGTACTTC. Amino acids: CASSQRGQGQFEQYF.